Below, 12 T cell receptor beta chains from the same sample are listed, as sequenced in a study of blood T cell repertoires in COVID-19. Libraries were prepared by immunoSEQ multiplex PCR; TCRdb keeps only in-frame clonotypes and omits some of them. The data show around 30,000 clones, roughly 87% seen once. Sequencing was carried out using peripheral blood. The receptor source for this set is a man in his fifties or sixties with active or convalescent COVID-19.

The chain links TRBV5-4 to TRBJ1-1; weak D call: TRBD1 (6 bases). V was pared by 0 bases and J by 8 bases, with 20 bases between. The CDR3 is made up of 16 amino acids. Per the germline V gene, CDR1 is SGHNT and CDR2 is YYREEE (reference sequence). The CDR3 loop reads CASSLDYGGRGAEAFF. The CDR3 nucleotides are TGTGCCAGCAGCTTGGATTACGGTGGTCGGGGGGCCGAAGCTTTCTTT. The full variable domain, completed using reference TRBV5-4 and TRBJ1-1, is ETGVTQSPTHLIKTRGQQVTLRCSSQSGHNTVSWYQQALGQGPQFIFQYYREEENGRGNFPPRFSGLQFPNYSSELNVNALELDDSALYLCASSLDYGGRGAEAFFGQGTRLTVV.

This clone is a singleton in its sample. CDR3 bases: TGCGCCAGCAGCCAATCCCCTACAGCGAACACTGAAGCTTTCTTT. Translating it yields CASSQSPTANTEAFF. V usage is TRBV4-1 and J usage is TRBJ1-1, with D uncertain. The CDR3 covers 15 residues. CDR1 and CDR2 (germline): MGHRA, YSYEKL. Trimming cost V 2 bases and J 1 base, with 11 bases left between them.

This chain connects TRBV5-1 to TRBJ2-7, with 7 bases fitting TRBD1. CDR1 and CDR2 (germline): SGHRS, YFSETQ. This CDR3 has 14 residues. V was clipped by 3 bases and J by 5 bases; unmatched bases: 8. The CDR3 DNA is TGCGCCAGCAGCTCTACCGGGACAGCCCACGAGCAGTACTTC. Encoded protein: CASSSTGTAHEQYF.

The V gene is TRBV7-2, the J gene TRBJ2-3, with D perhaps TRBD2 (5 bases). Trimming took off 5 bases at V and 2 bases at J, with 5 bases between the two ends. This CDR3 has 12 residues. Germline CDR1 reads SGHTA; CDR2 reads FQGNSA. The CDR3 loop reads CASSRDTDTQYF. In nucleotides, the CDR3 is TGTGCCAGCAGCCGGGACACAGATACGCAGTATTTT.

The chain combines TRBV10-1 with TRBJ2-5; 8 bases are a match to TRBD1. The germline gives CDR1 WNHNN, CDR2 SYGVQD (reference sequence). After removal of 3 bases from V and 0 bases from J, the junction contained 9 bases not matched to a gene. CDR3 length: 17 amino acids. CDR3 sequence (DNA): TGCGCCAGCAGTGACAGGGACAGGTTCCTGTACCAAGAGACCCAGTACTTC. Translation: CASSDRDRFLYQETQYF.

This clone came up once. The chain couples TRBV10-2 to TRBJ2-1, with D hard to call. Germline CDR1 and CDR2: WSHSY and SAAADI. V lost 5 bases and J lost 4, with 15 bases in between. The CDR3 sequence is 15 residues long. As DNA, the CDR3 is TGCGCCAGCAGTCCTACTAATCCGGAGTACAATGAGCAGTTCTTC. Residues: CASSPTNPEYNEQFF.

This chain joins TRBV5-1 and TRBJ2-7; unclear D gene. Looked up from germline, CDR1 is SGHRS and CDR2 is YFSETQ. Between the trimmed V and J ends, which lost 1 base and 3 bases, there was a span of 8 bases. The CDR3 contains 13 residues. CDR3: CASSLSGLYEQYF. CDR3 DNA: TGCGCCAGCAGCTTGTCTGGGCTCTACGAGCAGTACTTC. Full variable domain (rest looked up from reference TRBV5-1 and TRBJ2-7): KAGVTQTPRYLIKTRGQQVTLSCSPISGHRSVSWYQQTPGQGLQFLFEYFSETQRNKGNFPGRFSGRQFSNSRSEMNVSTLELGDSALYLCASSLSGLYEQYFGPGTRLTVT.

The chain employs TRBV10-3 and TRBJ2-7, with 7 bases matching TRBD1. Trimming cost V 5 bases and J 3 bases; bases outside gene matches: 13. There are 16 residues in the CDR3. CDR1 and CDR2 from the germline V gene are ENHRY and SYGVKD. CDR3 DNA sequence: TGTGCCATCAGTACCTCTCCGGGACAGAGAAGCTACGAGCAGTACTTC. This sequence encodes CAISTSPGQRSYEQYF.

The chain joins TRBV2 to TRBJ1-3; D perhaps matches TRBD1 (6 bases). CDR3 length: 14 residues. Germline loops: CDR1 SNHLY, CDR2 FYNNEI. V dropped 6 bases and J dropped 0 bases, with 9 bases sitting between them. CDR3 residues: CASRDSYSGNTIYF. The CDR3 DNA is TGTGCCAGCAGGGACAGTTACTCTGGAAACACCATATATTTT.

The V call is TRBV2, the J call TRBJ1-4; D possibly corresponds to TRBD1 (6 bases). Per germline, CDR1 SNHLY and CDR2 FYNNEI. Trimming removed 1 base at V and 8 bases at J, with 11 bases between. The CDR3 runs 14 residues. DNA for the CDR3: TGTGCCAGCAGTGAAGGGACAGTTTTGGAAAAACTGTTTTTT. Translation gives CASSEGTVLEKLFF. Full variable domain (remainder filled in from reference TRBV2 and TRBJ1-4): EPEVTQTPSHQVTQMGQEVILRCVPISNHLYFYWYRQILGQKVEFLVSFYNNEISEKSEIFDDQFSVERPDGSNFTLKIRSTKLEDSAMYFCASSEGTVLEKLFFGSGTQLSVL.

The rearrangement joins TRBV2 to TRBJ2-1, with 7 nucleotides matching TRBD2. This CDR3 contains 16 residues. Germline assignment: CDR1 SNHLY and CDR2 FYNNEI. Unmatched junction bases numbered 4, after V lost 2 bases and J lost 0 bases. The chain's CDR3 is CASSEYGGNSYNEQFF. Here the CDR3 DNA reads TGTGCCAGCAGTGAATACGGGGGGAACTCCTACAATGAGCAGTTCTTC.

V and J are TRBV7-2 and TRBJ1-5; the D gene is possibly TRBD1 (6 bases). The CDR3 totals 13 residues. Germline V gene sequence: CDR1 SGHTA, CDR2 FQGNSA. Deletions cut 5 bases from V and 7 bases from J, with 12 bases between. The CDR3 is CASSTTGFQPQHF. CDR3 DNA: TGTGCCAGCAGCACTACAGGGTTCCAGCCCCAGCATTTT. The full variable domain, with the rest looked up from reference TRBV7-2 and TRBJ1-5, is GAGVSQSPSNKVTEKGKDVELRCDPISGHTALYWYRQSLGQGLEFLIYFQGNSAPDKSGLPSDRFSAERTGGSVSTLTIQRTQQEDSAVYLCASSTTGFQPQHFGDGTRLSIL.